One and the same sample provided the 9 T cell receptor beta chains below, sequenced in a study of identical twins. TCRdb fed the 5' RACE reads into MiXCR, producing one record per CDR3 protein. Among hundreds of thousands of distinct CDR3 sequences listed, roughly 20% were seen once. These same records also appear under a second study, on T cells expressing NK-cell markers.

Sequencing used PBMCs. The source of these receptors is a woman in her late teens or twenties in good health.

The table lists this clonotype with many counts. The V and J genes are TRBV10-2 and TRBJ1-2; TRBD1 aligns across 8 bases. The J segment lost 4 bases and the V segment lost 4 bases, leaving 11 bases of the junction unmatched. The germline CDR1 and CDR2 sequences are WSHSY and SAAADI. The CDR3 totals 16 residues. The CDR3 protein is CASSGLRQGPSYGYTF. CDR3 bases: TGCGCCAGCAGTGGGCTAAGACAGGGGCCTTCCTATGGCTACACCTTC.

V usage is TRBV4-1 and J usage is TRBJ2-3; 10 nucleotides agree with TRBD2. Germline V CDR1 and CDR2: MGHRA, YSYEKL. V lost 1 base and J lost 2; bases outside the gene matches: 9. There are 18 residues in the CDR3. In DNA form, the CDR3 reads TGCGCCAGCAGCCAAGTGCCTAGCGGGGGCCTTCACACAGATACGCAGTATTTT. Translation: CASSQVPSGGLHTDTQYF.

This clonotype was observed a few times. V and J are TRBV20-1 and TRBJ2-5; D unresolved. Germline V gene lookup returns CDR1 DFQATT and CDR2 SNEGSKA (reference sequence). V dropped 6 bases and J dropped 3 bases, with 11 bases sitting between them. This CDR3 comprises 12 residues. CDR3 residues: CSAQTQEETQYF. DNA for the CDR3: TGCAGTGCCCAGACCCAGGAAGAGACCCAGTACTTC.

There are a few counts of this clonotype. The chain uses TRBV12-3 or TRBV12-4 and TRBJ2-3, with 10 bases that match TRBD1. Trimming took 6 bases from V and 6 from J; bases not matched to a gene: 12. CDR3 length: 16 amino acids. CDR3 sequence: CASSAGPGTGVDTQYF. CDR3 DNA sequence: TGTGCCAGCAGCGCGGGTCCCGGGACAGGGGTTGATACGCAGTATTTT.

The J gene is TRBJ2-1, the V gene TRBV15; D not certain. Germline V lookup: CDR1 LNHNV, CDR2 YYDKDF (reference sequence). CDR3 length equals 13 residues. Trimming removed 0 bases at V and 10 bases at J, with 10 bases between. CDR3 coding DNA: TGTGCCACCAGCAGAGACCCCTCCCGGGAGCAGTTCTTC. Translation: CATSRDPSREQFF.

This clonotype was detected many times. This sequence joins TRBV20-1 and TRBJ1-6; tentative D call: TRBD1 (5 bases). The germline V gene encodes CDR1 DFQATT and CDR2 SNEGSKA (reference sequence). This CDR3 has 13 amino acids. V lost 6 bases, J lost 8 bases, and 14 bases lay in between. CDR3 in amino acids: CSAYSGADSPLHF. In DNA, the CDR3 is TGCAGTGCCTATAGCGGGGCGGATTCACCCCTCCACTTT.

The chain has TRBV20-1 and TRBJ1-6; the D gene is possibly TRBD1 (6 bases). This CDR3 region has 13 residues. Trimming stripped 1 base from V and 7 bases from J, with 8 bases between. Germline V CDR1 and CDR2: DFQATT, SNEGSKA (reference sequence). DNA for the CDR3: TGCAGTGCTAGAGCGGACAGCAATTCACCCCTCCACTTT. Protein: CSARADSNSPLHF.

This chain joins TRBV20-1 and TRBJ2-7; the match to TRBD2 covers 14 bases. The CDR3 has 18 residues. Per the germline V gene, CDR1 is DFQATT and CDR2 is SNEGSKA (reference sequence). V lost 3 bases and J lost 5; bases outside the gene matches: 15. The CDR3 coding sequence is TGCAGTGCTAGGGGGGGACTAGCGGGGGACTCCGCGGGCGACGAGCAGTACTTC. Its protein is CSARGGLAGDSAGDEQYF.

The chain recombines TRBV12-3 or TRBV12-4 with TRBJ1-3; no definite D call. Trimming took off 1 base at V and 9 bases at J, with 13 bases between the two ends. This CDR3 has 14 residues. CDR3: CASSLGSFLPTIYF. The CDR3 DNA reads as TGTGCCAGCAGTTTAGGTTCTTTTTTACCCACCATATATTTT.